This TCR beta chain was identified during a study of T cell responses to AZD1222 COVID-19 vaccine (dated by TCRdb to about 2021). In terms of the full investigation: Because spike-specific TCR depth and breadth did not differ between the two schedules, AZD1222 recipients who got a second dose at roughly 4 weeks were pooled with those who got a second dose at roughly 12 weeks. Trial participants were enrolled into age subgroups of 18-55, 56-69 and 70-plus years, which contained about 150, 28 and 57 TCR-sequenced participants, respectively. A total of 233 trial participants underwent TCR sequencing, of whom approximately 210 received two doses of AZD1222 and about 25 received two doses of the MenACWY control vaccine. Paper-wide results and their limitations: Conclusions about previously exposed vaccinees are limited, since just six AZD1222 recipients were seropositive for SARS-CoV-2 at baseline. Reportedly, almost half of the unique spike-specific TCRs recognized epitopes lying outside the regions that are mutated in the B.1.351 and B.1.1.7 variants. In the small 56-69-year group, the increase in depth fell short of significance, most likely because of low power. Because no day 14 peak-response samples were available, repertoires were characterized only after the peak T cell response. The whole spike protein was spanned by vaccine-associated CD4 TCRs, and dominant responses were seen in regions 160-218 and 743-854. Most participants were white British and females outnumbered males, and the authors suggested that clonal diversity may have been underestimated. Spike-specific TCR breadth and depth rose significantly after two AZD1222 doses compared with day 0 and with MenACWY recipients.

The V end loses 3 bases and the J end loses 0 bases, and a stretch of 3 bases separates them. The CDR3 spans 12 residues, from the cysteine through the phenylalanine. Only CDR3 DNA remains: 36 bases, in frame from the first base. Interpreted using the paper, the time point label stands for: baseline before first vaccination. The vaccinee samples were drawn from two UK trials, COV001 and COV002, one of which was a single-blind randomized controlled phase 2/3 trial testing AZD1222 (ChAdOx1 nCoV-19) in healthy adults. For TCRbeta chain sequencing, PBMC samples from trial participants were taken at day 0 and at day 28 after the second dose. This clone is a singleton in its sample. It has no known antigen specificity. No much larger clone exists at a distance of one base, and base qualities are not known. The CDR3 regions of human TCRbeta chains were analyzed by immunosequencing. Regarding the original processing steps: TCRs in the repertoires were matched against a reference library of SARS-CoV-2-specific TCRs that had been generated with the MIRA antigen-specificity platform. Breadth was defined as the fraction of unique TCRs that were SARS-CoV-2-associated. Depth was defined as the fraction of total T cells that were SARS-CoV-2-associated. Using the MIRA data, every spike-specific TCR was mapped to the spike region that the TCR reacted to and assigned to either a CD4 or a CD8 class. Log10-transformed breadth and depth values were compared by one-way ANOVA with Sidak's multiple comparisons tests. TCRdb obtained this table from immuneACCESS and retained in-frame rearrangements with V and J assigned. These tables miss some clones; where compared with another copy, unresolved V genes account for less than half of the shortfall, and the remainder is unexplained. V and J calls and clone size are as listed in that table; D and trimming were resolved from the DNA. For this sample the table gives about 150,000 clones, of which roughly 90% were detected only once. Under 20% of the sample is held by the ten biggest clonotypes.

The clonotype comes from an adult in good health. This receptor chain uses TRBV12-3 or TRBV12-4 and TRBJ2-7, with the D gene not clear enough to name. The source material was peripheral blood, sampled on day 0 of AZD1222 vaccination. The DNA sequence is TGTGCCAGCAGTTTGGGCTCCTACGAGCAGTACTTC. It translates to CASSLGSYEQYF.